The rows below give T cell receptor beta chains drawn from one sample of a study of human T cells and chemical hapten exposure. TCRdb reprocessed the RACE reads with MiXCR, giving one entry per CDR3 protein. The repertoire holds 150,000 to 200,000 distinct CDR3 sequences, about 14% seen once, with 1.5% to 2% in the top ten. Material: whole blood, obtained in connection with sensitization to the hapten diphenylcyclopropenone (DPC). The receptors come from a young woman with alopecia areata. Some clones in this sample may be carry-over from other donors' samples. The CDR3 runs from the conserved cysteine through the conserved F or W. The D gene is left open where the match is weak. Expanded clones get a size class; other rows say once, few or many, or leave the size out.

V	size	J	D	CDR3	DNA
TRBV29-1	.	TRBJ1-3	.	CSVLGFSGNTIYF	TGCAGCGTTTTAGGGTTTTCTGGAAACACCATATATTTT
TRBV29-1	many	TRBJ2-7	TRBD1	CSVGDRGGDEQYF	TGCAGCGTTGGGGACAGGGGCGGCGACGAGCAGTACTTC
TRBV12-3/TRBV12-4	.	TRBJ2-2	.	CASSFGRDVTGELFF	TGTGCCAGCAGTTTTGGAAGGGATGTCACCGGGGAGCTGTTTTTT
TRBV12-3/TRBV12-4	.	TRBJ2-3	TRBD2	CASSSLAGRGTDTQYF	TGTGCCAGCAGTTCCCTAGCGGGACGGGGCACAGATACGCAGTATTTT
TRBV3-1	once	TRBJ2-5	.	CASSPDSETQYF	TGTGCCAGCAGTCCGGACTCAGAGACCCAGTACTTC
TRBV12-3/TRBV12-4	.	TRBJ2-1	TRBD2	CASKGLAGGGNEQFF	TGTGCCAGCAAAGGGCTAGCGGGAGGAGGGAATGAGCAGTTCTTC
TRBV12-3/TRBV12-4	.	TRBJ2-5	.	CASNQQGGQETQYF	TGTGCCAGCAATCAACAGGGCGGACAAGAGACCCAGTACTTC
TRBV19	.	TRBJ2-2	TRBD1	CASSLDRGRGTGELFF	TGTGCCAGTAGTCTTGACAGGGGGCGAGGTACCGGGGAGCTGTTTTTT
TRBV20-1	.	TRBJ2-3	TRBD2	CSAHPLAGGESTDTQYF	TGCAGTGCTCACCCCCTAGCGGGAGGGGAGAGCACAGATACGCAGTATTTT
TRBV29-1	many	TRBJ1-2	.	CSVELGAEGYTF	TGCAGCGTTGAACTGGGGGCAGAGGGCTACACCTTC
TRBV29-1	.	TRBJ1-1	TRBD1	CSVEGQRNTEAFF	TGCAGCGTTGAGGGACAGAGGAACACTGAAGCTTTCTTT
TRBV6-2/TRBV6-3	.	TRBJ2-3	TRBD1	CASSDSGTGDTDTQYF	TGTGCCAGCAGTGATTCCGGGACAGGAGACACAGATACGCAGTATTTT
TRBV12-3/TRBV12-4	many	TRBJ2-2	.	CASSFGRLTGELFF	TGTGCCAGCAGTTTTGGCAGACTGACCGGGGAGCTGTTTTTT
TRBV6-5	.	TRBJ1-6	.	CASSYGHTLHF	TGTGCCAGCAGTTACGGTCACACCCTCCACTTT
TRBV6-5	.	TRBJ1-1	TRBD1	CASSYRTGSVSRTEAFF	TGTGCCAGCAGTTACCGGACAGGATCGGTATCTAGGACTGAAGCTTTCTTT
TRBV6-1	.	TRBJ2-1	TRBD1	CASSEKGQAAYNEQFF	TGTGCCAGCAGTGAAAAGGGACAGGCAGCCTACAATGAGCAGTTCTTC
TRBV7-6	many	TRBJ1-6	.	CASSQDTGNSPLHF	TGTGCCAGCAGCCAGGATACAGGGAATTCACCCCTCCACTTT
TRBV7-2	.	TRBJ2-5	.	CASSLAKSQETQYF	TGTGCCAGCAGCTTAGCCAAGTCCCAAGAGACCCAGTACTTC
TRBV28	many	TRBJ1-5	.	CASFGTREYQPQHF	TGTGCCAGCTTCGGGACAAGGGAATATCAGCCCCAGCATTTT
TRBV7-7	few	TRBJ2-2	.	CASSRTQGIGELFF	TGTGCCAGCAGCCGTACACAGGGAATCGGGGAGCTGTTTTTT
TRBV5-6	few	TRBJ2-7	.	CASSNGFRGEQYF	TGTGCCAGCAGCAACGGGTTCAGGGGCGAGCAGTACTTC
TRBV28	many	TRBJ1-1	.	CASSFGSNTEAFF	TGTGCCAGCAGTTTCGGCAGTAACACTGAAGCTTTCTTT
TRBV12-3/TRBV12-4	few	TRBJ2-3	TRBD2	CASSPRLAGGLDTQYF	TGTGCCAGCAGTCCTAGACTAGCGGGAGGTTTGGATACGCAGTATTTT
TRBV19	many	TRBJ1-2	.	CASSEGALIYGYTF	TGTGCCAGTAGTGAAGGGGCGCTGATCTATGGCTACACCTTC
TRBV28	.	TRBJ1-2	TRBD1	CASRSQGSVGYTF	TGTGCCAGCAGATCACAGGGGAGTGTTGGCTACACCTTC
TRBV7-8	.	TRBJ1-5	TRBD1	CASSPPGQTNQPQHF	TGTGCCAGCAGTCCGCCGGGACAGACAAATCAGCCCCAGCATTTT
TRBV7-9	.	TRBJ2-1	.	CASSGGFAYNEQFF	TGTGCCAGCAGCGGGGGCTTCGCCTACAATGAGCAGTTCTTC
TRBV19	few	TRBJ2-3	.	CASSIRQGGADTQYF	TGTGCCAGTAGTATCCGGCAGGGGGGGGCAGATACGCAGTATTTT
TRBV5-1	.	TRBJ1-2	TRBD1	CASQTGTAFNYGYTF	TGCGCCAGCCAAACCGGGACAGCTTTTAACTATGGCTACACCTTC
TRBV6-6	many	TRBJ1-2	.	CASSVPDGGVGYTF	TGTGCCAGCAGTGTCCCGGACGGAGGAGTTGGCTACACCTTC